This T cell receptor beta chain stems from a study of T cell responses to AZD1222 COVID-19 vaccine. Study-level results: Nearly half of spike-specific TCRs reportedly target variant regions that are unmutated in the B.1.351 and B.1.1.7 variants. Spike-specific TCR breadth and depth rose after two AZD1222 doses. CD4 TCRs covered the whole spike, strongest at regions 160-218 and 743-854. The donor group comprised mostly white British people and more females; the analysis possibly underestimated clonal diversity.

Germline loops: CDR1 KGHDR, CDR2 SFDVKD. CDR3 size: 11 residues. Trimming cost V 4 bases and J 4 bases, with 4 bases left between them. Libraries were prepared by immunoSEQ multiplex PCR; TCRdb keeps only in-frame clonotypes and omits some of them. Counted here are approximately 110,000 clones, 86% occurring once; the ten biggest clones make up approximately 7.5%. Concerning this clone itself: The antigen remains undetermined.

This specimen consisted of peripheral blood, obtained on day 0 of AZD1222 vaccination. This clonotype originated in an adult in good health. The V and J genes are TRBV24-1 and TRBJ2-7; D gene ambiguous. CDR3 nucleotide sequence: TGTGCCACCAGTGACACGTACGAGCAGTACTTC. Translated, it gives CATSDTYEQYF.